These 26 T cell receptor beta chains originate from one sample sequenced in a study of PD-L1 blockade in urothelial cancer. Sequencing used immunoSEQ multiplex PCR; TCRdb keeps in-frame clones, though not all of them. The repertoire consists of 38,000 or so clones, with about four fifths occurring once and the leading ten covering around 17%. The specimen comprised PBMCs, sampled around atezolizumab (anti-PD-L1) treatment. The receptor set was obtained from a man in his 60s with urothelial cancer.

The J gene is TRBJ2-1, the V gene TRBV10-1, with a possible D match to TRBD1 (5 bases). Germline assignment: CDR1 WNHNN and CDR2 SYGVQD (reference sequence). Trimming removed 1 base from V and 9 bases from J, with 10 bases in between. The length of the CDR3 is 13 residues. CDR3 in amino acids: CASSEWGSSEQFF. CDR3 DNA: TGCGCCAGCAGTGAGTGGGGCTCGAGTGAGCAGTTCTTC.

V and J are TRBV11-2 and TRBJ1-2; no clear D. CDR1 SGHAT and CDR2 FQNNGV come from the germline V gene. There are 11 residues in the CDR3. V shed 4 bases and J shed 6 bases, with 6 bases lying between them. CDR3 residues: CASSSPHGYTF. Here the CDR3 DNA reads TGTGCCAGCAGCTCTCCCCATGGCTACACCTTC.

This chain uses TRBV9 with TRBJ2-1; 8 nucleotides align to TRBD2. This CDR3 spans 15 amino acids. The germline V gene has CDR1 SGDLS and CDR2 YYNGEE. V shed 1 base and J 4 bases; nucleotides not matched to a gene: 4. The CDR3 here is CASSVRGGQYNEQFF. DNA of the CDR3: TGTGCCAGCAGCGTACGGGGGGGCCAATACAATGAGCAGTTCTTC.

The V and J genes are TRBV6-5 and TRBJ2-4, with a possible D match to TRBD2 (5 bases). The germline CDR1 and CDR2 sequences are MNHEY and SVGAGI. The CDR3 runs to 13 residues. Trimming pared 2 bases from V and 8 bases from J, leaving 10 bases between. CDR3: CASSYAAEDIQYF. The CDR3 nucleotides read TGTGCCAGCAGTTACGCGGCGGAGGACATTCAGTACTTC.

The J gene is TRBJ1-3, the V gene TRBV6-5, with D perhaps matching TRBD1 (5 bases). The CDR3 is made up of 16 amino acids. Trimming took 2 bases from V and 0 from J, leaving 11 bases between them. Germline V CDR1 and CDR2: MNHEY, SVGAGI. CDR3 nucleotides: TGTGCCAGCAGTTACCGGGGGACCTACTCTGGAAACACCATATATTTT. Translated: CASSYRGTYSGNTIYF.

This sequence joins TRBV6-5 and TRBJ2-7, with D maybe TRBD2 (6 bases). CDR3 length: 13 amino acids. The V end was cut by 2 bases, the J end by 4 bases, with 9 bases between. CDR1 and CDR2 from the germline V gene are MNHEY and SVGAGI. This CDR3 is CASSYGTSYEQYF. The DNA for the CDR3 is TGTGCCAGCAGTTACGGGACTTCGTACGAGCAGTACTTC.

The chain uses TRBV5-6 and TRBJ2-5; TRBD1 aligns across 7 bases. The germline V gene encodes CDR1 SGHDT and CDR2 YYEEEE. The CDR3 has 11 residues. Trimming removed 3 bases from V and 10 bases from J; junction bases left unmatched: 3. The CDR3 here is CASSSGGVQYF. The CDR3 nucleotides read TGTGCCAGCAGCTCAGGGGGTGTCCAGTACTTC.

V is TRBV28 and J is TRBJ2-7; 7 bases fit TRBD1. The CDR3 covers 13 residues. Trimming took 6 bases from V and 6 from J; bases not matched to a gene: 8. In germline, CDR1 is MDHEN, CDR2 SYDVKM. CDR3: CASSRDSLSEQYF. CDR3 sequence (DNA): TGTGCCAGCAGCCGGGACAGCTTATCCGAGCAGTACTTC.

This clone was seen ten or more times. CDR3 sequence reads: CASSSQQGSYEQYF. CDR3 coding DNA: TGTGCCAGCAGTAGCCAACAGGGGTCCTACGAGCAGTACTTC. The V call is TRBV6-5, the J call TRBJ2-7; the match to TRBD1 covers 7 bases. There are 14 residues in the CDR3. Per the germline V gene, CDR1 is MNHEY and CDR2 is SVGAGI. V lost 5 bases to trimming and J lost 1 base; unmatched junction nucleotides: 5.

This clone was seen only once. The J gene is TRBJ1-2, the V gene TRBV28; 7 nucleotides agree with TRBD1. This CDR3 spans 15 amino acids. V lost 4 bases, J lost 1 base, and 6 bases stayed unmatched. Looked up from germline, CDR1 is MDHEN and CDR2 is SYDVKM. The CDR3 DNA reads TGTGCCAGCAGTTCCTGGACAGGTCTTAACTATGGCTACACCTTC. Residues: CASSSWTGLNYGYTF.

CDR3 region: CASSERTGSPYEQYF. The CDR3 DNA reads TGTGCCAGCAGTGAAAGAACAGGGTCCCCCTACGAGCAGTACTTC. The gene calls are TRBV6-1 and TRBJ2-7; D is possibly TRBD1 (6 bases). This CDR3 spans 15 amino acids. The germline CDR1 and CDR2 sequences are MNHNS and SASEGT. V lost 2 bases and J lost 2, with 13 bases in between.

The rearrangement joins TRBV2 to TRBJ1-6; D ambiguous. This CDR3 is built from 12 residues. The germline V gene encodes CDR1 SNHLY and CDR2 FYNNEI. Trimming stripped 6 bases from V and 4 bases from J, with 4 bases between. This CDR3 reads CASSLYNSPLHF. As DNA, the CDR3 is TGTGCCAGCAGCCTTTATAATTCACCCCTCCACTTT.

The rearrangement uses TRBV11-2 and TRBJ2-2; D is unresolved. V lost 2 bases and J 5 bases, leaving 9 bases between the germline ends. The CDR3 covers 14 residues. Germline assignment: CDR1 SGHAT and CDR2 FQNNGV. The CDR3, as DNA: TGTGCCAGCAGCTTACAATCCGGGACCGGGGAGCTGTTTTTT. Its protein is CASSLQSGTGELFF.

The chain employs TRBV28 and TRBJ1-1; 8 bases agree with TRBD1. There are 15 residues in the CDR3. V dropped 8 bases and J dropped 1; count of bases not matched to a gene: 9. Germline values: CDR1 MDHEN, CDR2 SYDVKM. CDR3 loop: CASVNRGSENTEAFF. In nucleotides, the CDR3 is TGTGCCAGCGTCAACAGGGGGAGTGAGAACACTGAAGCTTTCTTT.

This clone has a single count. The V call is TRBV2, the J call TRBJ1-1, with D possibly TRBD1 on 5 matching bases. This CDR3 has 13 amino acids. Germline V lookup: CDR1 SNHLY, CDR2 FYNNEI. V was clipped by 1 base and J by 9 bases, with 12 bases between them. This CDR3 reads CASSEGGGKKAFF. Here the CDR3 DNA reads TGTGCCAGCAGTGAAGGTGGGGGGAAGAAAGCTTTCTTT.

The chain couples TRBV5-1 to TRBJ2-3, with TRBD2 matching 9 bases. The CDR3 length is 17 residues. V lost 2 bases, J lost 2 bases, and 9 bases stayed unmatched. Germline-derived CDR1 and CDR2 are SGHRS and YFSETQ. CDR3 sequence reads: CASSLVSSGALTDTQYF. CDR3 sequence (DNA): TGCGCCAGCAGCTTAGTTTCTAGCGGGGCCCTCACAGATACGCAGTATTTT.

J is TRBJ2-2 and V is TRBV5-6; 8 positions agree with TRBD1. This CDR3 region has 17 residues. V trimming: 4 bases; J trimming: 0 bases; junction bases outside the gene matches: 8. Germline CDR1 reads SGHDT; CDR2 reads YYEEEE. CDR3 loop: CASSLLTGEPNTGELFF. The CDR3 DNA follows: TGTGCCAGCAGCCTGTTGACAGGGGAACCGAACACCGGGGAGCTGTTTTTT.

This clone appeared a few times. The chain is built from TRBV7-9 and TRBJ2-5, with D possibly TRBD2 on 7 matching bases. Trimming took off 1 base at V and 5 bases at J, with 17 bases between the two ends. CDR3 length: 16 residues. In germline, CDR1 is SEHNR, CDR2 FQNEAQ (reference sequence). The CDR3 reads CASSLGSGGSAETQYF. The CDR3, as DNA: TGTGCCAGCAGCTTAGGATCGGGGGGCTCTGCGGAGACCCAGTACTTC.

V is TRBV5-1 and J is TRBJ2-7; 10 nucleotides align to TRBD1. Unmatched junction bases numbered 8, after V lost 3 bases and J lost 5 bases. In germline, CDR1 is SGHRS, CDR2 YFSETQ. The CDR3 has 15 residues. CDR3: CASSYLGQGVHEQYF. In DNA form, the CDR3 reads TGCGCCAGCAGCTACCTAGGACAGGGGGTACACGAGCAGTACTTC.

The table lists this clone with a few counts. V usage is TRBV11-1 and J usage is TRBJ2-4; 7 bases map to TRBD1. With V trimmed by 5 bases and J by 0 bases, 7 bases remained unmatched. Germline V lookup: CDR1 SGHAT, CDR2 FQDESV (reference sequence). The CDR3 loop spans 16 amino acids. The CDR3 bases are TGTGCCAGCAGCCCACGGGACAGACTAGCCAAAAACATTCAGTACTTC. It yields the protein CASSPRDRLAKNIQYF.

The chain recombines TRBV14 with TRBJ2-7, with 8 bases identical to TRBD2. Germline loops: CDR1 SGHDN, CDR2 FVKESK. The CDR3 contains 16 residues. V lost 2 bases and J lost 6; bases outside the gene matches: 12. Here the CDR3 DNA reads TGTGCCAGCAGCCAACTCCCGGGGGGGGCGGCAGGCGAGCAGTACTTC. Its translation: CASSQLPGGAAGEQYF.

The V call is TRBV18, the J call TRBJ2-1; no clear D. Per the germline V gene, CDR1 is KGHSH and CDR2 is LQKENI. The CDR3 extends over 11 amino acids. The V gene lost 1 base and the J gene lost 8 bases, with 3 bases spanning the gap. The CDR3 DNA reads as TGTGCCAGCTCACCACGAGATGAGCAGTTCTTC. Amino acid sequence: CASSPRDEQFF.

The rearrangement uses TRBV18 and TRBJ2-1; 12 bases match TRBD1. CDR1 is KGHSH and CDR2 is LQKENI in the germline V gene. The ends lost 3 bases at V and 8 bases at J; junction bases unmatched: 8. The CDR3 spans 16 residues. CDR3 coding DNA: TGTGCCAGCTCACCTTTAACCGGGACAGGGGGCCATGAGCAGTTCTTC. Translating it yields CASSPLTGTGGHEQFF.

The chain is built from TRBV6-6 and TRBJ1-2; TRBD1 matches 7 bases. V lost 0 bases, J lost 0 bases, and 1 base stayed unmatched. The germline gives CDR1 MNHNY, CDR2 SVGAGI (reference sequence). The CDR3 extends over 15 amino acids. CDR3 in amino acids: CASSYSGGANYGYTF. DNA for the CDR3: TGTGCCAGCAGTTACTCAGGGGGCGCTAACTATGGCTACACCTTC.

The V call is TRBV5-1, the J call TRBJ1-4; unclear D gene. The CDR3 spans 14 residues. Per germline, CDR1 SGHRS and CDR2 YFSETQ. With 0 bases removed from V and 6 bases from J, the gap between germline ends came to 9 bases. As DNA, the CDR3 is TGCGCCAGCAGCTTGGGGGAGTGGCATGAAAAACTGTTTTTT. Amino acids: CASSLGEWHEKLFF. Complete variable domain (other parts from reference TRBV5-1 and TRBJ1-4): KAGVTQTPRYLIKTRGQQVTLSCSPISGHRSVSWYQQTPGQGLQFLFEYFSETQRNKGNFPGRFSGRQFSNSRSEMNVSTLELGDSALYLCASSLGEWHEKLFFGSGTQLSVL.

The genes are TRBV30 and TRBJ2-1; 10 nucleotides align to TRBD2. This CDR3 region has 13 residues. Trimming removed 2 bases from V and 7 bases from J; junction bases left unmatched: 2. Germline loops: CDR1 GTSNPN, CDR2 SVGIG (reference sequence). The CDR3 DNA reads TGTGCCTGGAGTAGGGGACTAGCGAATGAGCAGTTCTTC. Translating it yields CAWSRGLANEQFF.